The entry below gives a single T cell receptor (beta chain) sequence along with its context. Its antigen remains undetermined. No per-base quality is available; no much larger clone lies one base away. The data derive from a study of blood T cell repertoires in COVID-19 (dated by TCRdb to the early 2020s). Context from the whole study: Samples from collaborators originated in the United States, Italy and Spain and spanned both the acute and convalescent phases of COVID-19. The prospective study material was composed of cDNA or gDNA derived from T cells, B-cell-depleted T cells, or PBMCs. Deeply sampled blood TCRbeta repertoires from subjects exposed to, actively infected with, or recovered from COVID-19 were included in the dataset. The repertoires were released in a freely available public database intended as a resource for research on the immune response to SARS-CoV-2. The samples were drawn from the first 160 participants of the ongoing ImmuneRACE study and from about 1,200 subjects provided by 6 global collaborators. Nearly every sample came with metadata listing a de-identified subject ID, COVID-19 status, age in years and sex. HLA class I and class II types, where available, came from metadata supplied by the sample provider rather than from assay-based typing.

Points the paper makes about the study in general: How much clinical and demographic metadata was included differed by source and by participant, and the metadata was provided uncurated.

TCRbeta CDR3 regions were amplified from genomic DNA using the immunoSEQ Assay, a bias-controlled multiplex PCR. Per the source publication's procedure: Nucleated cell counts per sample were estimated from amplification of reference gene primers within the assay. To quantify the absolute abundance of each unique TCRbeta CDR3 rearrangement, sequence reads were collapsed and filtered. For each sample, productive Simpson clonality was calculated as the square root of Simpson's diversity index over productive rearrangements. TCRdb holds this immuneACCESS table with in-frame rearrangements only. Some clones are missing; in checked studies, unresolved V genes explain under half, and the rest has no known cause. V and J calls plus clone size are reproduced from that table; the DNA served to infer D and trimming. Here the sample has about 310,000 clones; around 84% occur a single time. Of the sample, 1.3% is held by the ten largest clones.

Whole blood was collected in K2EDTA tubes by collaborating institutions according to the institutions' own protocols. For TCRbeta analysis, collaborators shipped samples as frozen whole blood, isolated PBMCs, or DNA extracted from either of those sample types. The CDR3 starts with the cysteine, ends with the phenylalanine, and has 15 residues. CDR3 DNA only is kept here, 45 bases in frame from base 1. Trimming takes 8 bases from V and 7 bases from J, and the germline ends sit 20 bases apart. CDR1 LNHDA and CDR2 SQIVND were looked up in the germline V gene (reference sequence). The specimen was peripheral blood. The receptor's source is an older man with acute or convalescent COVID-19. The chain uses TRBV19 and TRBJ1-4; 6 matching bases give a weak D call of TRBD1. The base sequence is TGTGCCAGTCAAGATCCGGGACACAACCGTGAAAAACTGTTTTTT. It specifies CASQDPGHNREKLFF.